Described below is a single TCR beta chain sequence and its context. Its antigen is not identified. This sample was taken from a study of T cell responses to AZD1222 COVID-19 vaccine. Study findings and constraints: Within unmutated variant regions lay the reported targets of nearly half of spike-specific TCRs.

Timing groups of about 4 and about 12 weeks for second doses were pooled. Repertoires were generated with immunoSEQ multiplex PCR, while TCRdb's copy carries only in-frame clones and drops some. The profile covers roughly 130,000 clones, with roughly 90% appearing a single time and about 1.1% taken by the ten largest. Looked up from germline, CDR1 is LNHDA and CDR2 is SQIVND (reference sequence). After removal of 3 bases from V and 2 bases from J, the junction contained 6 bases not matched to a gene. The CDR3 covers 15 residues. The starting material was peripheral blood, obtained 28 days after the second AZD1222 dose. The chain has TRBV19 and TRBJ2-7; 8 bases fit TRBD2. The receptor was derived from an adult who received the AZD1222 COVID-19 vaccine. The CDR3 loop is CASSILAAGAYEQYF. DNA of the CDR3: TGTGCCAGTAGTATCCTAGCAGCGGGGGCCTACGAGCAGTACTTC.